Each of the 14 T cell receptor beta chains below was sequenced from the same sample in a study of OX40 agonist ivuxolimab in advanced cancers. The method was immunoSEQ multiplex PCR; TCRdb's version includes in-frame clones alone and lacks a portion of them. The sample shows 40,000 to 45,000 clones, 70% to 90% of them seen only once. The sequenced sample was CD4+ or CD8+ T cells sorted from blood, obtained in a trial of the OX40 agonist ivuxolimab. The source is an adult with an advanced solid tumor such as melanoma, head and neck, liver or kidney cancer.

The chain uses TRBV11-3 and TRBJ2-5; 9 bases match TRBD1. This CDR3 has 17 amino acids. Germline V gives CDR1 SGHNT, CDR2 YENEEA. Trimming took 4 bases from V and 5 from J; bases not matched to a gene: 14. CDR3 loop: CASSSPSDRGVRETQYF. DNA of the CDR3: TGTGCCAGCAGCTCGCCATCAGACAGGGGGGTCCGGGAGACCCAGTACTTC. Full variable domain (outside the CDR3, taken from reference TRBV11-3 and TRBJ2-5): EAGVVQSPRYKIIEKKQPVAFWCNPISGHNTLYWYLQNLGQGPELLIRYENEEAVDDSQLPKDRFSAERLKGVDSTLKIQPAELGDSAVYLCASSSPSDRGVRETQYFGPGTRLLVL.

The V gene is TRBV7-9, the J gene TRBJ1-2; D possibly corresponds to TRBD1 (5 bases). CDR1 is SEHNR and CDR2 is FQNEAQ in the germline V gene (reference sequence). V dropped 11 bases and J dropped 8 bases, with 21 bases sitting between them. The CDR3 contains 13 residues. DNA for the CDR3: TGTGCCCCCGGGACCGCCGTCGGCCTGGGCTACACCTTC. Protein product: CAPGTAVGLGYTF.

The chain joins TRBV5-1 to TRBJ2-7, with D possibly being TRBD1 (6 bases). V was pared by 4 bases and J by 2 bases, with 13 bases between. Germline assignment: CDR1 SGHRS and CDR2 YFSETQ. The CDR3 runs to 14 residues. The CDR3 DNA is TGCGCCAGCAGCGTGACAGGCTTTGCCTACGAGCAGTACTTC. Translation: CASSVTGFAYEQYF.

The CDR3 protein is CASSPDRDDFQPQHF. The CDR3 region has the DNA TGTGCCAGCAGTCCGGACAGGGACGACTTTCAGCCCCAGCATTTT. This chain uses TRBV6-1 with TRBJ1-5; 8 bases agree with TRBD1. The CDR3 length is 15 residues. Looked up from germline, CDR1 is MNHNS and CDR2 is SASEGT. J gave up 6 bases and V 5 bases, and 9 bases lay outside the gene matches.

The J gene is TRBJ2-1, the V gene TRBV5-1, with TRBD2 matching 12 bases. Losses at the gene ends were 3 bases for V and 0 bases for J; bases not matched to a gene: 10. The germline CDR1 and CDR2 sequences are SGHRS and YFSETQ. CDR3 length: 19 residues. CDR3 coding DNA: TGCGCCAGCAGCTCGCTCACTAGCGGGGGGACCAGCTCCTACAATGAGCAGTTCTTC. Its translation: CASSSLTSGGTSSYNEQFF.

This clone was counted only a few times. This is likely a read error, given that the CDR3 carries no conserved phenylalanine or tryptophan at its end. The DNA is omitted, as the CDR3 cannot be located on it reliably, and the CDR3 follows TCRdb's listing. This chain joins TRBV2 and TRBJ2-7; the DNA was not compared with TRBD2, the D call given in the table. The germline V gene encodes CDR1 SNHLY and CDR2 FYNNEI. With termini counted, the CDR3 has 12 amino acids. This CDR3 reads CASSEMRDPPTC.

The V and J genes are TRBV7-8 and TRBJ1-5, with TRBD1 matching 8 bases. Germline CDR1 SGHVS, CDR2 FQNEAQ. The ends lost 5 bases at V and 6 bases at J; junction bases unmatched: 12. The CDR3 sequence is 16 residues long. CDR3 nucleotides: TGTGCCAGCAGCGTACAGGGACAGGCCGGGGGTCAGCCCCAGCATTTT. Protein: CASSVQGQAGGQPQHF.

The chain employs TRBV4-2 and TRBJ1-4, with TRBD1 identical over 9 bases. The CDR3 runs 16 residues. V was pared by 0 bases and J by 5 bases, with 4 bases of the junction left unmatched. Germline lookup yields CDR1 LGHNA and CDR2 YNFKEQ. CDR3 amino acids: CASSQDMTGGNEKLFF. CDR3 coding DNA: TGTGCCAGCAGCCAAGATATGACAGGGGGAAATGAAAAACTGTTTTTT.

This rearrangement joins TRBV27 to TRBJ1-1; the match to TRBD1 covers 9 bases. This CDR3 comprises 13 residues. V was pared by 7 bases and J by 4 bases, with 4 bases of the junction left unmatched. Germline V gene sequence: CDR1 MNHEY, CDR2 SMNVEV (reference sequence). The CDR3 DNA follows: TGTGCCAGCACCCACAGGGGGCTCACTGAAGCTTTCTTT. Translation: CASTHRGLTEAFF.

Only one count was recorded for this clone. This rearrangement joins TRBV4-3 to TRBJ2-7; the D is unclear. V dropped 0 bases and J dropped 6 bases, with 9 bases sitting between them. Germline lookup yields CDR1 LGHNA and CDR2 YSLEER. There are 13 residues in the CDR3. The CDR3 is CASSQDLGSEQYF. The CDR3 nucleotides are TGCGCCAGCAGCCAAGATCTGGGGTCCGAGCAGTACTTC.

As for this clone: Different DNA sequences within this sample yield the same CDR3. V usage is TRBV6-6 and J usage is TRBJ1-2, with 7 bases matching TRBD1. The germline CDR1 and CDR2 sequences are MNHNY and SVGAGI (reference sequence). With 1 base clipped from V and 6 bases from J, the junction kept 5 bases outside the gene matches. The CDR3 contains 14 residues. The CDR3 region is CASSYLQGIDGYTF. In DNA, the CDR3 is TGTGCCAGCAGTTACTTACAGGGGATCGATGGCTACACCTTC.

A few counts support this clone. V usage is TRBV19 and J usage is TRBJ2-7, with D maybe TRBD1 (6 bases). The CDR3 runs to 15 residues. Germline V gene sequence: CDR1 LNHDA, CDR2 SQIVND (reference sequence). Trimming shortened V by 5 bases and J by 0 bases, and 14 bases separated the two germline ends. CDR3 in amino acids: CASSFGTSYSYEQYF. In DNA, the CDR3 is TGTGCCAGTAGTTTCGGGACATCTTACTCCTACGAGCAGTACTTC.

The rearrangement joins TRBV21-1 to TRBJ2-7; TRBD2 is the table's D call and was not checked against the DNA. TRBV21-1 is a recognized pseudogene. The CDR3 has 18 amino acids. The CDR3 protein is CASSKVLPSGRSMDEQYF. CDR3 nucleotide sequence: TGTGCCAGCAGCAAAGTCTTGCCTAGCGGGAGGAGTATGGACGAGCAGTACTTC.

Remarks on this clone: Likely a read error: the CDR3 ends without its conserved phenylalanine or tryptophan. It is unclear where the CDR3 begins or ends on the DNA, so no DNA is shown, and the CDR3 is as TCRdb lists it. The CDR3 loop is CASSHAIRQGRSL. The rearrangement joins TRBV7-9 to TRBJ1-1. The CDR3 is 13 residues long, ends included. Germline lookup yields CDR1 SEHNR and CDR2 FQNEAQ (reference sequence).